This record looks at one TCR beta chain sequence and its context. The target antigen is unknown. The assay was immunoSEQ multiplex PCR, and TCRdb's table has in-frame clones only and misses some. The sample contains about 110,000 clones, 85% to 90% of which appear only once. This sample stems from a study of radiotherapy plus CTLA-4 blockade in lung cancer. Study in general: Objective response rate was more than 15%; disease control rate, around 30%. The study, taken as a whole, reports: The best predictor of response was reported to be early blood T cell clone dynamics, with interferon-beta. After radiotherapy and ipilimumab, tumor-derived clones expanded in peripheral blood.

Ipilimumab-mediated CTLA-4 blockade plus focal radiation was given to patients having chemo-refractory metastatic non-small-cell lung cancer. This sample comprised peripheral blood, obtained from a patient treated with radiotherapy plus ipilimumab. This clonotype originated in a human donor with non-small cell lung cancer that progressed on radiotherapy plus ipilimumab. Some clones in this sample may be carry-over from other donors' samples.

The CDR3, as DNA: TGTGCCAGCAGTTTATTCGGGGGTACTGGGGCCAACGTCCTGACTTTC. Translation: CASSLFGGTGANVLTF. This rearrangement joins TRBV28 to TRBJ2-6; the D gene is possibly TRBD2 (6 bases). CDR1 and CDR2 from the germline V gene are MDHEN and SYDVKM. V was shortened by 1 base and J by 2 bases, with 9 bases between the two germline ends. This CDR3 contains 16 residues.